What follows is one T cell receptor (beta chain) and its context. Some clones are missing from TCRdb's copy, which holds only in-frame ones; the method was immunoSEQ multiplex PCR. The data hold 45,000 to 60,000 clones, with 84% observed a single time. Trimming stripped 6 bases from V and 10 bases from J, with 15 bases between. This CDR3 comprises 12 residues. The germline V gene has CDR1 MNHNS and CDR2 SASEGT. The data were obtained in a study of OX40 agonist ivuxolimab in advanced cancers. Turning to the study itself: Ivuxolimab, an antibody acting as an agonist of OX40 (CD134), was used to treat patients. Eligibility admitted prior anti-PD-1, anti-PD-L1 or anti-CTLA-4 therapy; roughly 39% had some.

Patients with a history of autoimmune disease or on systemic immunosuppression were excluded. The J gene is TRBJ1-2, the V gene TRBV6-1; no clear D. Material: CD4+ or CD8+ T cells sorted from blood, obtained in a trial of the OX40 agonist ivuxolimab. The TCR originated in an adult with an advanced solid tumor such as melanoma, head and neck, liver or kidney cancer. The CDR3 sequence is CASRSGRLDYTF. CDR3 nucleotides: TGTGCCAGCAGATCGGGGAGGCTCGACTACACCTTC.